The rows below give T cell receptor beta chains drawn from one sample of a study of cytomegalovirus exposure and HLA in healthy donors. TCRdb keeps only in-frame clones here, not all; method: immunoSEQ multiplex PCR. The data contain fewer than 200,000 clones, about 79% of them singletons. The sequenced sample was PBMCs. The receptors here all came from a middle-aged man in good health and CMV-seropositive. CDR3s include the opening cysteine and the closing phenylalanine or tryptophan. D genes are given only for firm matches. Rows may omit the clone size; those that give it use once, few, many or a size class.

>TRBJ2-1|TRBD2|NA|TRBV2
CARLLADNYNEQFF
TGTGCCAGACTTCTAGCGGATAACTACAATGAGCAGTTCTTC
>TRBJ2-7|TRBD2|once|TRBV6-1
CASSDWVAGDYEQYF
TGTGCCAGCAGTGATTGGGTAGCGGGAGACTACGAGCAGTACTTC
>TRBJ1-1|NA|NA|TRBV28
CASSSLGGDRSEAFF
TGTGCCAGCAGTTCCCTGGGGGGGGACCGGTCTGAAGCTTTCTTT
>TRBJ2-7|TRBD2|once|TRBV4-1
CASSRGGGRAKDEQYF
TGCGCCAGCAGCCGCGGGGGCGGGAGGGCCAAGGACGAGCAGTACTTC
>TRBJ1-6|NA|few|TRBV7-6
CASSLDRLTNNSPLHF
TGTGCCAGCAGCTTGGACCGCCTGACTAATAATTCACCCCTCCACTTT
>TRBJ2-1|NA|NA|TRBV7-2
CASSSPFFGSSSYNEQFF
TGTGCCAGCAGCTCACCCTTTTTCGGGAGCAGCTCCTACAATGAGCAGTTCTTC
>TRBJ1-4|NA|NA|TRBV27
CATRKSGLTGANEKLFF
TGTGCCACCAGAAAGTCAGGGCTGACCGGAGCTAATGAAAAACTGTTTTTT
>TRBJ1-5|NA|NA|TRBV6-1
CASSEYGSNQPQHF
TGTGCCAGCAGTGAATACGGTAGCAATCAGCCCCAGCATTTT
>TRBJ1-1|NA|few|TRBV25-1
CASSEGGQSAHEAFF
TGTGCCAGCAGTGAAGGTGGGCAGTCGGCCCACGAAGCTTTCTTT
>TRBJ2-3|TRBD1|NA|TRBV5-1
CASSLQGFSTDTQYF
TGCGCCAGCAGCTTACAGGGGTTTAGCACAGATACGCAGTATTTT
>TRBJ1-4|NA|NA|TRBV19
CASSQQGGINEKLFF
TGTGCCAGTAGTCAACAGGGTGGAATTAATGAAAAACTGTTTTTT
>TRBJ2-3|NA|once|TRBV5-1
CASSLGLANTQYF
TGCGCCAGCAGCTTGGGGCTAGCGAACACGCAGTATTTT
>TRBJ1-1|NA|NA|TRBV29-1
CSVGQFTEAFF
TGCAGCGTTGGACAGTTTACTGAAGCTTTCTTT
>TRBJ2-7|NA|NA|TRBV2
CASSAQGSTLYEQYF
TGTGCCAGCAGTGCACAGGGATCTACCCTCTACGAGCAGTACTTC
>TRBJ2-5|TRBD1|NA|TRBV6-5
CASTSTGRETQYF
TGTGCCAGCACCTCGACAGGGAGAGAGACCCAGTACTTC
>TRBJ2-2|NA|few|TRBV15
CATSDGSRWTGELFF
TGTGCCACCAGCGACGGGAGCCGGTGGACCGGGGAGCTGTTTTTT
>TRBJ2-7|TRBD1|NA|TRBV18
CASSPSQGVDYEQYF
TGCGCCAGCTCACCCAGTCAGGGGGTGGACTACGAGCAGTACTTC
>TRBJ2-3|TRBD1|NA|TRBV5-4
CASRTGVDTQYF
TGTGCCAGCAGGACAGGGGTAGATACGCAGTATTTT
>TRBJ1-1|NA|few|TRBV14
CASSHRLAPEAFF
TGTGCCAGCAGCCACCGACTGGCCCCTGAAGCTTTCTTT
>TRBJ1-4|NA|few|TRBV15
CATSRVQNEKLFF
TGTGCCACCAGCAGAGTTCAAAATGAAAAACTGTTTTTT
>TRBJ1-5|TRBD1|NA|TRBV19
CASSHRQGFDQPQHF
TGTGCCAGTAGCCACCGACAGGGGTTCGATCAGCCCCAGCATTTT
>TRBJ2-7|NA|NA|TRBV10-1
CAGRSPGVADPYEQYF
TGCGCCGGCAGGAGCCCTGGGGTAGCGGACCCCTACGAGCAGTACTTC
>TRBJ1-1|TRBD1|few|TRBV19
CASSWQGAITEAFF
TGTGCCAGTAGTTGGCAGGGGGCAATCACTGAAGCTTTCTTT
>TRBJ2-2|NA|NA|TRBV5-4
CASSLSGSRAGELFF
TGTGCCAGCAGCTTGTCTGGGTCTCGGGCCGGGGAGCTGTTTTTT
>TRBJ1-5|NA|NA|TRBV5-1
CASSLGDNLSNQPQHF
TGCGCCAGCAGCTTGGGAGACAATCTTAGCAATCAGCCCCAGCATTTT
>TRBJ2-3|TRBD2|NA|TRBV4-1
CASSPTRTSGSTDTQYF
TGCGCCAGCAGCCCGACTCGGACTAGCGGGAGCACAGATACGCAGTATTTT
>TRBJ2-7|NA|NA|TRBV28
CASSDTFPTYEQYF
TGTGCCAGCTCGGACACCTTCCCGACCTACGAGCAGTACTTC
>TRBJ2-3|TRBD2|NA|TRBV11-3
CASSLGTSGWTDTQYF
TGTGCCAGCAGCTTAGGCACTAGCGGGTGGACAGATACGCAGTATTTT
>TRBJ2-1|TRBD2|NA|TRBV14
CASSPSGRYYNEQFF
TGTGCCAGCAGCCCTAGCGGGAGATATTACAATGAGCAGTTCTTC
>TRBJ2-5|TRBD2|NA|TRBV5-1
CASSLYGAGEETQYF
TGCGCCAGCAGCTTGTATGGGGCGGGAGAAGAGACCCAGTACTTC